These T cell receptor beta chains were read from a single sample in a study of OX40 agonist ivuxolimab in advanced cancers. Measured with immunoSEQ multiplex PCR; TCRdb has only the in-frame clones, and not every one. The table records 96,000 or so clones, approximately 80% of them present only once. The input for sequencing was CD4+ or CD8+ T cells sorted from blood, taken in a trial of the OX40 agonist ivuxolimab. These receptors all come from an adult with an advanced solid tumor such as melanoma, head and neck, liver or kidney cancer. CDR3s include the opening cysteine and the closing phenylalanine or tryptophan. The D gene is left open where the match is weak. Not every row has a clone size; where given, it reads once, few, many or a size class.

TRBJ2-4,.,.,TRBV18,TGTGCCAGCTCACCACCCATGGCGGGGATAGCCAAAAACATTCAGTACTTC,CASSPPMAGIAKNIQYF
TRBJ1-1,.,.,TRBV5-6,TGTGCCAGCAGCTTGGTTCCGAACACTGAAGCTTTCTTT,CASSLVPNTEAFF
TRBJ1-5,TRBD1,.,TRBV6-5,TGTGCCAGCAGTCGACAGGGCAGGAATCAGCCCCAGCATTTT,CASSRQGRNQPQHF
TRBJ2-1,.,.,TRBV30,TGTGCCTGGGCCCCGAGCTCCTACAATGAGCAGTTCTTC,CAWAPSSYNEQFF
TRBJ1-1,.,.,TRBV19,TGTGCCAGTAGTTCCGTGCGAACTTTGAACACTGAAGCTTTCTTT,CASSSVRTLNTEAFF
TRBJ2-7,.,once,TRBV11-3,TGTGCCAGCAGTCTAGCTGGGTACGAGCAGTACTTC,CASSLAGYEQYF
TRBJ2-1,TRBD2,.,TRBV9,TGTGCCAGCAGCAACAGCGGGGGAATATACAATGAGCAGTTCTTC,CASSNSGGIYNEQFF
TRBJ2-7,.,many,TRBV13,TGTGCCAGCAGGGCCCCCGGGGGATACGAGCAGTACTTC,CASRAPGGYEQYF
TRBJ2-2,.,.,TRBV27,TGTGCCAGCACAACCTCGAGGACTTGGGGGACCGGGGAGCTGTTTTTT,CASTTSRTWGTGELFF
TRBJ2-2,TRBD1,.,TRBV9,TGTGCCAGCAGCGGACAGGGGGCCAACACCGGGGAGCTGTTTTTT,CASSGQGANTGELFF
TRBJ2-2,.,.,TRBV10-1,TGCGCCAGCAGTGATAGCCCTGGCGGGACCGGGGAGCTGTTTTTT,CASSDSPGGTGELFF
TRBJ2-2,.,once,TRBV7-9,TGTGCCAGCAGACACAAGACCGGGGAGCTGTTTTTT,CASRHKTGELFF
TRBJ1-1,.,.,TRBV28,TGTGCCAGTTATGTGGCCAAGAACACTGAAGCTTTCTTT,CASYVAKNTEAFF
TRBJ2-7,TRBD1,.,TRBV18,TGTGCCAGCTCACCACCGACAGGGATCTACGAGCAGTACTTC,CASSPPTGIYEQYF
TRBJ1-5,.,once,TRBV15,TGTGCCACCAGCACCCCTGGACAACGGGGGCAGCCCCAGCATTTT,CATSTPGQRGQPQHF
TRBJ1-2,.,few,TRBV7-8,TGTGCCAGTCACAGGGAATACGGCTACACCTTC,CASHREYGYTF
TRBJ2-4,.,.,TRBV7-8,TGTGCCAGCAGCTCGGACCGGGTCGTCTCGCCCAAAAACATTCAGTACTTC,CASSSDRVVSPKNIQYF
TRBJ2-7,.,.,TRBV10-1,TGCGCCAGCAGTGCGGGAGCTACCTACGAGCAGTACTTC,CASSAGATYEQYF
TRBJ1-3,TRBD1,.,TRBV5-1,TGCGCCAGCAGCCCGTACAGGGGGCGCGTCGGCTCTGGAAACACCATATATTTT,CASSPYRGRVGSGNTIYF
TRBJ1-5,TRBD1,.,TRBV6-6,TGTGCCAGCGCCCTTGAACAGGGGGATCAGCCCCAGCATTTT,CASALEQGDQPQHF
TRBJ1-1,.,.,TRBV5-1,TGCGCCAGCAGCCTTCGGACGCTTACTGAAGCTTTCTTT,CASSLRTLTEAFF
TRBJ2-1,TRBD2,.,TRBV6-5,TGTGCCAGCAGTTACCGAACTAGCGGGAGGCGGAATGAGCAGTTCTTC,CASSYRTSGRRNEQFF
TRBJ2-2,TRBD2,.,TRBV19,TGTGCCAGTAGTCCGCCGGGGGGGAACACCGGGGAGCTGTTTTTT,CASSPPGGNTGELFF
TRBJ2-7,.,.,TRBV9,TGTGCCAGCAGCGTAGTTCCCATCCCCCACGAGCAGTACTTC,CASSVVPIPHEQYF
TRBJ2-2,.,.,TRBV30,TGTGCCTGGAGGCCGGGGGGCTCGCTCACCGCCGGGGAGCTGTTTTTT,CAWRPGGSLTAGELFF
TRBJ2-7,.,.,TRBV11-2,TGTGCCAGCAGCTCTAACCTCTACGAGCAGTACTTC,CASSSNLYEQYF
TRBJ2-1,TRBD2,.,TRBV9,TGTGCCAGCAGCCCCTGGGGCGGGAGAGACAATGAGCAGTTCTTC,CASSPWGGRDNEQFF
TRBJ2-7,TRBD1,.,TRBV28,TGTGCCAGCAGTTTCCCTGACAGGGCCCACGAGCAGTACTTC,CASSFPDRAHEQYF
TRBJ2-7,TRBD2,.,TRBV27,TGTGCCAGCAGTTTATTACCCCTCTCTAGCGGGGGGTACGAGCAGTACTTC,CASSLLPLSSGGYEQYF
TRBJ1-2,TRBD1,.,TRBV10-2,TGCGCCAGCAGGGGACTGGGACAGCAGGAAGGCTACACCTTC,CASRGLGQQEGYTF
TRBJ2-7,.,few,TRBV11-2,TGTGCCAGCAGCCATCTTTCTAGGAATCTGAACGAGCAGTACTTC,CASSHLSRNLNEQYF
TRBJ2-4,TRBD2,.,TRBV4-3,TGCGCCAGCAGCCAAAGCGGGGTGGCCAAAAACATTCAGTACTTC,CASSQSGVAKNIQYF
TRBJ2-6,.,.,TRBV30,TGTGCCTGGAGTGTACGGAGCTCTGGGGCCAACGTCCTGACTTTC,CAWSVRSSGANVLTF
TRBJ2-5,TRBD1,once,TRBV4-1,TGCGCCAGCAGCCAGGGGACAGTGGGAGAGACCCAGTACTTC,CASSQGTVGETQYF
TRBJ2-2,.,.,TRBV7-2,TGTGCCACCAGAGGGGGGGGCCTGGGGACCGGGGAGCTGTTTTTT,CATRGGGLGTGELFF
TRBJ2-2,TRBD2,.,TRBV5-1,TGCGCCAGCAGTATGCGGGGGGACACCGGGGAGCTGTTTTTT,CASSMRGDTGELFF
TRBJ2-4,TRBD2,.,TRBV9,TGTGCCAGCAGCGGGGGGACTAGTTATTACATTCAGTACTTC,CASSGGTSYYIQYF
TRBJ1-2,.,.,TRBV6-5,TGTGCCAGCAGACAACAGGGTTCCTATGGCTACACCTTC,CASRQQGSYGYTF
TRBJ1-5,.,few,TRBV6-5,TGTGCCAGCAGACGGACATTCCCGAGCAATCAGCCCCAGCATTTT,CASRRTFPSNQPQHF
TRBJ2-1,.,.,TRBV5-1,TGCGCCAGCAGCTCTACGGGCCGAACTGGGGATGAGCAGTTCTTC,CASSSTGRTGDEQFF
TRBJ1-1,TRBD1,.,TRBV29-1,TGCAGCGGTCGACAGGGGAACACTGAAGCTTTCTTT,CSGRQGNTEAFF
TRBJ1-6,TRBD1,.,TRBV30,TGTGCCTCAACCGGACAGGGGCAGAATTCACCCCTCCACTTT,CASTGQGQNSPLHF
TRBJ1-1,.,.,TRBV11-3,TGTGCCAGCAGCTTTGGGGACACCCCAGGAGTAGCTTTCTTT,CASSFGDTPGVAFF
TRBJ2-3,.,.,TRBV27,TGTGCCAGCAGTTTAACGTCCCGCACAGATACGCAGTATTTT,CASSLTSRTDTQYF
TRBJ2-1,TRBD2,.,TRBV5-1,TGCGCCAGCAGCTTGGTTTCTAGCGGGGGGAATGAGCAGTTCTTC,CASSLVSSGGNEQFF
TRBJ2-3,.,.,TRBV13,TGTGCCAGCAGCTTAGTGGCCCAGAGCACAGATACGCAGTATTTT,CASSLVAQSTDTQYF
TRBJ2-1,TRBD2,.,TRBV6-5,TGTGCCAGCAGCCTGTCTAGCGGGAGGGAACAGTTCTTC,CASSLSSGREQFF
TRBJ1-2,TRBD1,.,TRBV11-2,TGTGCCAGCAGCTCCGGGACAGGGGGCGGCTACACCTTC,CASSSGTGGGYTF
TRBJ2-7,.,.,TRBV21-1,TGTGCCACACAGTGGGATCTCGAGCAGTACTTC,CATQWDLEQYF
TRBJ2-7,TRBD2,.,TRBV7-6,TGTGCCAGCAGCTTACTACTAGCGGGAGTCAATGGCGAGCAGTACTTC,CASSLLLAGVNGEQYF
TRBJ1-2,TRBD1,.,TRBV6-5,TGTGCCAGCAGTTACTCGGACAGGGGGCGCGTCTATGGCTACACCTTC,CASSYSDRGRVYGYTF
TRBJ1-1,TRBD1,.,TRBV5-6,TGTGCCAGCAGCCTGGCGACAGGGACCACTGAAGCTTTCTTT,CASSLATGTTEAFF
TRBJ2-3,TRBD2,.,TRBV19,TGTGCCAGTAGTATCAGGACTAGCGGGGCCTCTGGTGATACGCAGTATTTT,CASSIRTSGASGDTQYF